This T cell receptor beta chain was captured in a study of sequential checkpoint blockade in melanoma. The CDR3 covers 20 residues. CDR1 and CDR2 (germline): SGHRS, YFSETQ. Trimming removed 1 base at V and 0 bases at J, with 25 bases between. Stated treatment: randomized to nivolumab then ipilimumab (arm A) or the reverse (arm B). Here immunoSEQ multiplex PCR was the method, and the copy in TCRdb shows in-frame clones only, minus some. This sample carries 30,000 or so clones, roughly 84% of them seen once, and the ten largest clones take 15% to 20%. This chain uses TRBV5-1 with TRBJ1-1, with D perhaps TRBD1 (5 bases). This TCR was sampled from a human donor with melanoma. The sequenced sample was CD8+ T cells sorted from blood (inferred from file names), obtained from a patient given nivolumab and ipilimumab in sequence. The CDR3 DNA follows: TGCGCCAGCAGCTTGTATGGGGTCGCGACCGACAGACTCATGAACACTGAAGCTTTCTTT. Amino acid sequence: CASSLYGVATDRLMNTEAFF.